Below are 27 T cell receptor beta chains sequenced from a single sample in a study of T-cell reconstitution after alpha-beta-depleted transplantation in children. Unique molecular identifiers were incorporated when the TCRbeta library was constructed. MiXCR, applied by TCRdb to the PCR reads, yields one record per CDR3 protein. The sample carries some 600,000 distinct CDR3 sequences, roughly 13% recorded once. The specimen was PBMCs, mostly from graft donor cells, collected 360 days after TCRalphabeta/CD19-depleted stem cell transplant. These receptors were collected from a male patient aged 5 to 17 who had a stem cell transplant for acute myeloid leukemia, so the T cells may come from the graft donor.

This clonotype has just a few counts. The V call is TRBV11-2, the J call TRBJ2-7, with 9 bases that match TRBD2. This CDR3 spans 17 amino acids. CDR1 and CDR2 (germline): SGHAT, FQNNGV. Trimming took 5 bases from V and 5 from J; bases not matched to a gene: 16. CDR3 nucleotides: TGTGCCAGCAGCCGCCAGCCTCTAGCGGGACGGGCTAACGAGCAGTACTTC. Protein: CASSRQPLAGRANEQYF.

This clonotype was seen a single time. This chain uses TRBV2 with TRBJ2-7, with 9 bases aligning to TRBD2. CDR1 is SNHLY and CDR2 is FYNNEI in the germline V gene. The CDR3 length is 17 residues. V lost 6 bases, J lost 2 bases, and 14 bases stayed unmatched. The CDR3 spells CASSDPFVLAGTYEQYF. DNA for the CDR3: TGTGCCAGCAGCGACCCCTTTGTGCTAGCGGGAACCTACGAGCAGTACTTC.

This clonotype was recorded at least ten times. The CDR3 is CASSQAVSDWWTGELFF. The CDR3 nucleotides are TGCGCCAGCAGCCAAGCTGTGAGCGATTGGTGGACCGGGGAGCTGTTTTTT. The chain couples TRBV4-3 to TRBJ2-2; D ambiguous. CDR3 length equals 17 residues. V shed 1 base and J shed 5 bases, with 17 bases lying between them. Germline V gene data show CDR1 as LGHNA and CDR2 as YSLEER.

In its sample, this clonotype was seen a few times. This chain uses TRBV20-1 with TRBJ2-7; TRBD2 matches 7 bases. This CDR3 comprises 14 residues. J gave up 3 bases and V 6 bases, and 11 bases lay outside the gene matches. The germline V gene encodes CDR1 DFQATT and CDR2 SNEGSKA (reference sequence). CDR3: CSALGLVGNYEQYF. In DNA, the CDR3 is TGCAGTGCCCTTGGACTAGTAGGGAACTACGAGCAGTACTTC.

The chain employs TRBV19 and TRBJ2-1; D call uncertain. The CDR3 has 14 amino acids. Germline CDR1 reads LNHDA; CDR2 reads SQIVND (reference sequence). V was shortened by 7 bases and J by 4 bases, with 14 bases between the two germline ends. CDR3 coding DNA: TGTGCCAGTACCCCCGGACCAAAATACAATGAGCAGTTCTTC. Translation: CASTPGPKYNEQFF.

The V gene is TRBV28, the J gene TRBJ1-1; tentatively, D is TRBD1 (5 bases). Trimming took 6 bases from V and 7 from J, leaving 15 bases between them. Germline CDR1 and CDR2: MDHEN and SYDVKM. This CDR3 comprises 13 residues. Here the CDR3 DNA reads TGTGCCAGCAGCCGACGTCCGGGACTTGAAGCTTTCTTT. This codes for CASSRRPGLEAFF.

A few counts support this clonotype. The chain is built from TRBV7-9 and TRBJ2-7; no firm D call. Trimming took off 4 bases at V and 9 bases at J, with 10 bases between the two ends. Germline V gene data show CDR1 as SEHNR and CDR2 as FQNEAQ (reference sequence). CDR3 size: 11 residues. The CDR3 DNA reads TGTGCCAGCAGCTCTGAAGTCGGGCAGTACTTC. This encodes CASSSEVGQYF.

This clonotype has a count of ten or more. The V call is TRBV12-3 or TRBV12-4, the J call TRBJ1-4; possible D gene TRBD1, 6 bases. The CDR3 has 15 residues. V was clipped by 3 bases and J by 8 bases, with 16 bases between them. The CDR3 protein is CASSFSWDTGEKLFF. The CDR3 DNA is TGTGCCAGCAGTTTTAGTTGGGACACCGGGGAAAAACTGTTTTTT.

There are a few counts of this clonotype. The CDR3 region has the DNA TGTGCCAGCAGCCCTGAGGAGGCGGGTAGCTACGAGCAGTACTTC. It specifies CASSPEEAGSYEQYF. The rearrangement links TRBV7-3 to TRBJ2-7; D is perhaps TRBD2 (5 bases). Germline values: CDR1 SGHTA, CDR2 FQGTGA. The V end lost 5 bases, the J end lost 3 bases, and 17 bases lay between the germline ends. The CDR3 spans 15 residues.

The chain recombines TRBV5-6 with TRBJ2-7; 8 nucleotides align to TRBD2. J was trimmed by 2 bases and V by 0 bases; bases with no gene match: 4. This CDR3 is built from 15 residues. Germline CDR1 SGHDT, CDR2 YYEEEE. CDR3 nucleotide sequence: TGTGCCAGCAGCTTGGTAGTAGCGGGAACCTACGAGCAGTACTTC. It translates to CASSLVVAGTYEQYF.

This clonotype was seen only a few times. The V call is TRBV29-1, the J call TRBJ1-2; D is undetermined. Trimming shortened V by 0 bases and J by 4 bases, and 6 bases separated the two germline ends. CDR1 and CDR2 (germline): SQVTM, ANQGSEA. The CDR3 sequence is 12 residues long. The DNA for the CDR3 is TGCAGCGTTGAAGATCGGGTCTATGGCTACACCTTC. Its translation: CSVEDRVYGYTF.

The V gene is TRBV24-1, the J gene TRBJ2-7; TRBD1 matches at 8 bases. Trimming cost V 4 bases and J 6 bases; bases outside gene matches: 4. The CDR3 runs 13 residues. From germline, CDR1 is KGHDR and CDR2 SFDVKD. This CDR3 is CATSDPGQVEQYF. CDR3 coding DNA: TGTGCCACCAGTGACCCGGGACAGGTCGAGCAGTACTTC.

This clonotype was picked up many times. The V call is TRBV6-2 or TRBV6-3, the J call TRBJ2-2; 7 nucleotides match TRBD2. Germline V CDR1 and CDR2: MNHEY, SVGEGT. Trimming cost V 5 bases and J 7 bases; bases outside gene matches: 4. The CDR3 consists of 13 residues. The CDR3 nucleotides are TGTGCCAGCAGTCCGCGGGGGATCGGGGAGCTGTTTTTT. Its translation: CASSPRGIGELFF.

A few counts support this clonotype. The chain recombines TRBV28 with TRBJ2-5, with TRBD1 matching 8 bases. Germline V gene sequence: CDR1 MDHEN, CDR2 SYDVKM. CDR3 length: 15 amino acids. Trimming removed 5 bases from V and 3 bases from J; junction bases left unmatched: 8. The CDR3 loop is CASSPWDRLKETQYF. The DNA of the CDR3 is TGTGCCAGCAGTCCTTGGGACAGGCTAAAAGAGACCCAGTACTTC.

This clonotype was detected only a few times. The chain uses TRBV10-3 and TRBJ2-7; D gene ambiguous. V lost 4 bases and J 4 bases, leaving 8 bases between the germline ends. The germline gives CDR1 ENHRY, CDR2 SYGVKD. The CDR3 has 12 residues. The CDR3 DNA is TGTGCCATCAGTGGAAATTTGTACGAGCAGTACTTC. Translating gives CAISGNLYEQYF.

The J gene is TRBJ1-2, the V gene TRBV5-1; D not certain. This CDR3 has 16 amino acids. The germline CDR1 and CDR2 sequences are SGHRS and YFSETQ. The V end lost 0 bases, the J end lost 8 bases, and 20 bases lay between the germline ends. DNA for the CDR3: TGCGCCAGCAGCTTGGCCACGTTCGGGATTCCGGGAGGCTACACCTTC. It is translated as CASSLATFGIPGGYTF.

This clonotype was observed a few times. The J gene is TRBJ2-6, the V gene TRBV9; perhaps TRBD2 as D (6 bases). Germline-derived CDR1 and CDR2 are SGDLS and YYNGEE. The CDR3 totals 19 residues. V gave up 0 bases and J gave up 0 bases, with 16 bases separating them. The DNA of the CDR3 is TGTGCCAGCAGCGTAGTGGGGGTAGCGGTAGGCTCTGGGGCCAACGTCCTGACTTTC. Its translation: CASSVVGVAVGSGANVLTF. Based on the CDR3 plus reference TRBV9 and TRBJ2-6, the full variable domain is DSGVTQTPKHLITATGQRVTLRCSPRSGDLSVYWYQQSLDQGLQFLIQYYNGEERAKGNILERFSAQQFPDLHSELNLSSLELGDSALYFCASSVVGVAVGSGANVLTFGAGSRLTVL.

The chain carries TRBV23-1 and TRBJ2-5, with TRBD2 identical over 8 bases. TRBV23-1 is identified as an open reading frame with a role that is uncertain. Trimming removed 4 bases from V and 1 base from J; junction bases left unmatched: 17. This CDR3 spans 19 amino acids. The CDR3 nucleotides are TGCGCCAGCAGTCTCTCAACAGGGACCCGACGGGAGGGCCAAGAGACCCAGTACTTC. Translating it yields CASSLSTGTRREGQETQYF.

The V and J genes are TRBV5-1 and TRBJ1-5, with a weak D call TRBD1 (6 bases). CDR1 is SGHRS, CDR2 YFSETQ, per germline. There are 15 residues in the CDR3. The V and J ends lost 10 bases and 4 bases respectively, with 21 bases between them. The CDR3 DNA sequence: TGCGCCGTCAGCTTGGCAGGGGTAAGAAATCAGCCCCAGCATTTT. Translating it yields CAVSLAGVRNQPQHF.

This clonotype was seen at least ten times. V and J are TRBV21-1 and TRBJ2-7. TRBV21-1 is a documented pseudogene. The CDR3 contains 15 residues. The CDR3 spells CASSKGPSSSYEQYF. CDR3 bases: TGTGCCAGCAGCAAAGGGCCCAGTAGCTCCTACGAGCAGTACTTC.

This clonotype appeared many times. The chain uses TRBV12-3 or TRBV12-4 and TRBJ2-7; 9 bases agree with TRBD2. The V and J ends lost 5 bases and 5 bases, in that order; junction bases with no gene match: 7. CDR3 length equals 14 residues. This chain's CDR3 is CASSPGLASNEQYF. The CDR3 region has the DNA TGTGCCAGCAGTCCAGGACTAGCGTCCAACGAGCAGTACTTC.

V gene TRBV4-3 combines with J gene TRBJ2-1, with 12 bases lining up with TRBD1. Germline assignment: CDR1 LGHNA and CDR2 YSLEER. Trimming cost V 1 base and J 8 bases; bases outside gene matches: 12. The CDR3 runs to 18 residues. CDR3 residues: CASSQAIYGTGGRHEQFF. The CDR3 region has the DNA TGCGCCAGCAGCCAAGCAATCTACGGGACAGGGGGCAGGCATGAGCAGTTCTTC.

This clonotype has a handful of counts. This sequence joins TRBV4-3 and TRBJ2-3; D is undetermined. Trimming took off 0 bases at V and 2 bases at J, with 12 bases between the two ends. The CDR3 runs 16 residues. Germline CDR1 and CDR2: LGHNA and YSLEER. CDR3 coding DNA: TGCGCCAGCAGCCAAGACAGGTCCGGAGTCACAGATACGCAGTATTTT. Translation gives CASSQDRSGVTDTQYF.

The table lists this clonotype with a few counts. The rearrangement uses TRBV29-1 and TRBJ2-2; 7 positions agree with TRBD2. CDR3 length equals 14 residues. J lost 4 bases, V lost 1 base, and 3 bases had no gene match. From germline, CDR1 is SQVTM and CDR2 ANQGSEA. The CDR3 sequence is CSVEGTRGTGELFF. CDR3 DNA sequence: TGCAGCGTTGAAGGGACTAGGGGCACCGGGGAGCTGTTTTTT.

This chain uses TRBV20-1 with TRBJ2-7, with D maybe TRBD2 (5 bases). Trimming took off 6 bases at V and 0 bases at J, with 9 bases between the two ends. The CDR3 has 12 residues. Germline-derived CDR1 and CDR2 are DFQATT and SNEGSKA (reference sequence). The DNA for the CDR3 is TGCAGTGCACAGAGGGTCTCCTACGAGCAGTACTTC. This gives the protein CSAQRVSYEQYF.

This chain uses TRBV4-3 with TRBJ2-1, with 14 bases lining up with TRBD2. CDR3 length: 15 amino acids. Germline CDR1 reads LGHNA; CDR2 reads YSLEER. V dropped 3 bases and J dropped 9; count of bases not matched to a gene: 4. CDR3 amino acids: CASSHTGLAGGEQFF. CDR3 sequence (DNA): TGCGCCAGCAGCCACACCGGACTAGCGGGAGGTGAGCAGTTCTTC.

This clonotype was seen at least ten times. V is TRBV6-5 and J is TRBJ2-7; D gene ambiguous. This CDR3 region has 11 residues. Germline lookup yields CDR1 MNHEY and CDR2 SVGAGI. Trimming removed 2 bases at V and 8 bases at J, with 7 bases between. The CDR3 bases are TGTGCCAGCAGTTACCGGACGCAGCAGTACTTC. The encoded protein is CASSYRTQQYF.